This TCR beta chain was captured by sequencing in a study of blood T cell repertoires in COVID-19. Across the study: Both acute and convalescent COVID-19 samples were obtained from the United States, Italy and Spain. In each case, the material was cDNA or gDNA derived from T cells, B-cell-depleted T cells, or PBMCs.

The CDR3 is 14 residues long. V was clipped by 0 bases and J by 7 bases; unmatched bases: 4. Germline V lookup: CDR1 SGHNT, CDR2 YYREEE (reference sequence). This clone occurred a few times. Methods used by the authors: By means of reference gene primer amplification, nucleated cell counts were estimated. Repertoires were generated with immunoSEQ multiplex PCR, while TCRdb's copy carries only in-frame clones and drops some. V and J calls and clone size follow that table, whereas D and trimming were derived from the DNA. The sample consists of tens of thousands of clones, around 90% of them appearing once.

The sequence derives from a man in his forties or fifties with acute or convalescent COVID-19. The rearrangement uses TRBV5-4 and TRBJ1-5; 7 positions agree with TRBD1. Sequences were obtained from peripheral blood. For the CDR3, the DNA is TGTGCCAGCAGCTTGGACAGGGGCAGGCAGCCCCAGCATTTT. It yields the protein CASSLDRGRQPQHF.